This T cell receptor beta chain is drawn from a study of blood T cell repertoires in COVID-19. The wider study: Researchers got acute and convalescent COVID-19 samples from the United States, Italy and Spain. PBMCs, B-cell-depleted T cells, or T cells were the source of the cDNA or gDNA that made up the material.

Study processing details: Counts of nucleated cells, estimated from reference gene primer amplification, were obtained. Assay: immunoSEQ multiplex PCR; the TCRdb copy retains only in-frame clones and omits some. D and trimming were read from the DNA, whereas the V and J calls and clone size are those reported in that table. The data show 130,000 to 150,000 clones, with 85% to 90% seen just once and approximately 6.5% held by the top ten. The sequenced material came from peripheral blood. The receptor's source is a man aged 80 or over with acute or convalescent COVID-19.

The CDR3 DNA reads as TGTGCCAGCAGCCTTTTTTACGAGCAGTACTTC. Translating it yields CASSLFYEQYF. The chain uses TRBV11-2 and TRBJ2-7; D not certain. Trimming left V 5 bases short and J 4 bases short, with 6 bases between. The CDR3 runs to 11 residues. The V gene's germline CDR1 is SGHAT and CDR2 FQNNGV.